A selection of T cell receptor beta chains follows, all from one sample in a study of spatial heterogeneity in lung cancer. TCRdb reprocessed the 5' RACE reads via MiXCR and lists one record per CDR3 protein. This table has about 39,000 distinct CDR3 sequences, under 7% appearing once. Sequencing used PBMCs, obtained at surgery. These receptors were collected from a male donor with early-stage non-small cell lung cancer. Both conserved end residues are part of each CDR3. The D gene is left open where the match is weak. Clone size is stated in some rows and not others, as once, few, many or a class when expanded.

D	V	size	CDR3
.	TRBV29-1	many	CSVVNIASSGNTIYF
.	TRBV10-1	many	CASSDDWRGELFF
.	TRBV9	few	CASSVGRSTDTQYF
.	TRBV7-9	few	CASRTGQETQYF
.	TRBV15	.	CATSRVWGSNSPLHF
TRBD1	TRBV5-5	many	CASSKGQGFSYEQYF
.	TRBV28	many	CASSFRGNYGYTF
TRBD1	TRBV18	few	CASSPDREGQPQHF
TRBD1	TRBV28	.	CASSPGTGGAYTEAFF
.	TRBV7-3	few	CASSPPGGETQYF
.	TRBV7-9	few	CASSLSRGSYEQYF
.	TRBV28	many	CASSYDSTDTQYF
TRBD2	TRBV20-1	few	CSANPTSGGEQFF
TRBD1	TRBV29-1	many	CSVSQGGVNQPQHF
.	TRBV2	many	CASSERVSNQPQHF
.	TRBV28	many	CASSLHSLGRVEQYF
.	TRBV7-9	.	CASSLLARRETQYF
.	TRBV7-9	few	CASSSPPSSYEQYF
.	TRBV20-1	many	CSAWAGTPNQPQHF
.	TRBV27	many	CASSSGLMDTIYF
.	TRBV2	many	CASSEGIGSRTDTQYF
TRBD1	TRBV12-3/TRBV12-4	few	CASKPPGTADQETQYF
TRBD2	TRBV19	many	CASRSRGGPTDTQYF
.	TRBV20-1	few	CSARPLQGSMKPQHF
.	TRBV28	.	CASRQGGGRGTQPQHF
.	TRBV20-1	many	CSATGRRATNQPQHF
TRBD1	TRBV7-3	many	CASSLAGGYGYTF
.	TRBV18	many	CASSPGPMLNTEAFF
TRBD2	TRBV10-3	many	CAISEGTSGGHFSYNEQFF
TRBD1	TRBV7-9	many	CASSQDRARAFF
.	TRBV2	few	CASQSDSSYEQYF
TRBD2	TRBV6-2/TRBV6-3	many	CASREGLAGVGQETQYF
.	TRBV5-1	many	CASSSGRNYEQYF
.	TRBV9	many	CASSVDGFPGELFF
.	TRBV12-3/TRBV12-4	few	CASSPGLKLNQPQHF
.	TRBV5-1	many	CASSRGGVGNQPQHF
.	TRBV10-3	.	CAIQSGNSNQPQHF
.	TRBV5-8	.	CASSLTELNTEAFF
.	TRBV9	many	CASSTGQVNTEAFF
TRBD1	TRBV10-3	many	CAISEKDRELSDTEAFF
TRBD1	TRBV12-3/TRBV12-4	many	CASSLGQGRTDTQYF
.	TRBV15	many	CATSSPALRTDTQYF
.	TRBV7-9	few	CASSLARGGGETQYF